Included here is one T cell receptor beta chain sequence, with context. Its target is not known. The data were obtained in a study of shared clonotypes between healthy human individuals. For each subset, genomic DNA was distributed in equal portions over several immunoSEQ plates. Profiled with immunoSEQ multiplex PCR; TCRdb holds only in-frame clones, not every one. The sample carries 2,500,000 or so clones, around 92% recorded once. Study-wide results and caveats: Sharing across a few donors was seen in 4% to 5.5% of naive CD4 clonotypes.

Input material: naive CD4+ T cells from PBMCs. Subset: CD45RA+ positively selected. This receptor was identified in a man aged 18 to 29 in good health. Some clones in this sample may be carry-over from other donors' samples.

CDR3 DNA sequence: TGTGCCAGCAGTTTAGGGACAGGGAAGGGCTACACCTTC. Translation gives CASSLGTGKGYTF. V is TRBV28 and J is TRBJ1-2, with 9 nucleotides matching TRBD1. The CDR3 length is 13 residues. Germline V gene data show CDR1 as MDHEN and CDR2 as SYDVKM. The V gene end was trimmed by 2 bases and the J gene end by 8 bases; junction bases not matched to a gene: 3.